This T cell receptor beta chain comes out of a study of CD8+CD57+ T cells in acquired aplastic anemia. Study summary: Sorted cells (CD4+ and CD8+) yielded DNA amounts that averaged about 3.4 ug. Where healthy donors were concerned, CD4+ cells averaged about 11 million reads. Overall study results and limits: Significance was not reached for CD8+ Simpson's diversity between patients and controls. Found in both controls and patients were twenty-nine CD8+ CDR3 sequences.

CDR3 size: 15 residues. Trimming pared 6 bases from V and 3 bases from J, leaving 15 bases between. CDR1 is KGHDR, CDR2 SFDVKD, per germline. This clonotype was counted a single time. Its cognate antigen is unknown. According to the study, genomic DNA was the template for TCR beta VDJ and CDR3 profiling. TCRdb re-called the reads through MiXCR, storing one row per CDR3 protein. There are about 170,000 distinct CDR3 sequences in the sample; about 60% occur only once, and roughly 42% lies in the top ten. This TCR was sampled from a human donor in good health. Sequencing was done on a sample of sorted CD4+, CD8+, or CD8+CD57+ T cells (not recorded which) from PBMCs. The rearrangement joins TRBV24-1 to TRBJ2-3; tentatively, D is TRBD1 (6 bases). CDR3 DNA sequence: TGTGCCACCAGTAACGCCCCTCAGGGGACAGATACGCAGTATTTT. Translated, it gives CATSNAPQGTDTQYF.